This TCR beta chain stems from a study of blood T cells in healthy people across ages. CDR3 size: 14 residues. Germline CDR1 is LNHNV and CDR2 is YYDKDF (reference sequence). Trimming removed 0 bases from V and 7 bases from J, with 12 bases in between. Sample-barcoded 5' priming and a J-beta primer mix drove a second PCR of 7 to 11 cycles. TCRdb re-derived calls from the 5' RACE reads in MiXCR, one entry per CDR3 protein. The repertoire includes 750,000 to 850,000 distinct CDR3 sequences, about 25% of them detected once, and more than 3% sits in the top ten. The data also belong to a second study, concerning T cells of mothers and their children. That source adds: RNA extracted was entirely used for cDNA synthesis, approximately 1.6 ug per 15 ul.

Source material: blood. The clonotype was recovered from a boy between 10 and 17 years old in good health. The chain employs TRBV15 and TRBJ2-5; D remains unclear. This chain's CDR3 is CATSRDPLVGTQYF. CDR3 coding DNA: TGTGCCACCAGCAGAGATCCCCTCGTAGGGACCCAGTACTTC.